These 18 T cell receptor beta chains were all obtained from the same sample, sequenced in a study of CXCR3-negative and CXCR3-positive naive CD8 T cells. Preparation of TRB cDNA libraries relied on 5' RACE carrying UMI labels. TCRdb reprocessed the 5' RACE reads; each CDR3 protein has one entry and no DNA is given. This repertoire comprises 84,000 or so distinct CDR3 sequences; its ten largest clones make up more than 1.5%. Sequencing was performed on naive CXCR3- CD8+ T cells from blood. Noted subset: CD45RO-CCR7+CD27+CD95- naive CD8+ T cells lacking CXCR3 (TNR3-). The source of these receptors is a human donor in good health. Some clones in this sample may be carry-over from other donors' samples.

V usage is TRBV7-3 and J usage is TRBJ2-1; TCRdb's assignment of TRBD2 cannot be checked, as there is no DNA. This CDR3 has 14 amino acids. Looked up from germline, CDR1 is SGHTA and CDR2 is FQGTGA. The CDR3 region is CASSLLLADNEQFF.

V is TRBV5-1 and J is TRBJ1-1; the D call of TRBD1 rests on TCRdb alone, since no DNA is present to check it. Germline V gene lookup returns CDR1 SGHRS and CDR2 YFSETQ. The CDR3 runs to 12 residues. The CDR3 loop reads CASSEQGNEAFF.

The J gene is TRBJ2-7, the V gene TRBV2; checking the TCRdb D call of TRBD1 is not possible without DNA. Per the germline V gene, CDR1 is SNHLY and CDR2 is FYNNEI. The CDR3 has 13 residues. CDR3 region: CASSEAPQYEQYF.

The chain combines TRBV29-1 with TRBJ2-1. The CDR3 totals 13 residues. Germline values: CDR1 SQVTM, CDR2 ANQGSEA. The chain's CDR3 is CSVVSLSYNEQFF.

The rearrangement joins TRBV5-1 to TRBJ2-7; as DNA is missing, the TRBD2 call by TCRdb cannot be tested. Germline V CDR1 and CDR2: SGHRS, YFSETQ. This CDR3 contains 17 residues. The CDR3 here is CASSLEMFEGFGYEQYF.

The V gene is TRBV5-1, the J gene TRBJ2-7; the D gene TCRdb calls, TRBD2, cannot be checked with no DNA. The CDR3 has 13 amino acids. Germline CDR1 is SGHRS and CDR2 is YFSETQ. CDR3 region: CASRGLAPYEQYF.

V is TRBV29-1 and J is TRBJ2-1. The length of the CDR3 is 14 residues. Germline V gene lookup returns CDR1 SQVTM and CDR2 ANQGSEA. This CDR3 reads CSVFWAALDNEQFF.

This rearrangement joins TRBV19 to TRBJ2-1. The CDR3 length is 14 residues. Germline V CDR1 and CDR2: LNHDA, SQIVND (reference sequence). The CDR3 is CASSIQVLVSEQFF.

The V and J genes are TRBV20-1 and TRBJ2-1; with no DNA, the TCRdb D assignment of TRBD2 cannot be verified. The CDR3 consists of 14 residues. CDR1 and CDR2 (germline): DFQATT, SNEGSKA (reference sequence). CDR3 sequence: CSADSGEKYNEQFF.

The chain is built from TRBV7-9 and TRBJ2-1; the D call of TRBD2 rests on TCRdb alone, since no DNA is present to check it. Germline V gene lookup returns CDR1 SEHNR and CDR2 FQNEAQ (reference sequence). The CDR3 length is 16 residues. CDR3 region: CASSSPGGPDYNEQFF.

The chain recombines TRBV20-1 with TRBJ2-7; TCRdb designates TRBD1, a call that cannot be tested without DNA. Germline V gene sequence: CDR1 DFQATT, CDR2 SNEGSKA (reference sequence). This CDR3 spans 13 amino acids. This CDR3 is CSASRGAFLEQYF.

The CDR3: CASSLVGAPGFF. V usage is TRBV12-3 or TRBV12-4 and J usage is TRBJ2-1; absent DNA, TCRdb's TRBD1 call cannot be checked. This CDR3 spans 12 amino acids.

The V gene is TRBV7-2, the J gene TRBJ1-2; TCRdb gives TRBD1 as the D gene, but with no DNA this cannot be confirmed. Germline V lookup: CDR1 SGHTA, CDR2 FQGNSA. This CDR3 is built from 13 residues. CDR3 amino acids: CASSLGGNYGYTF.

The V gene is TRBV29-1, the J gene TRBJ2-1; TCRdb gives TRBD2 as the D gene, but with no DNA this cannot be confirmed. The CDR3 loop spans 15 amino acids. Germline values: CDR1 SQVTM, CDR2 ANQGSEA. The CDR3 loop is CSGQASGGWGNEQFF.

The chain recombines TRBV6-2 or TRBV6-3 with TRBJ2-3; TCRdb lists TRBD2, though no DNA is available to test this call. The length of the CDR3 is 16 residues. Germline values: CDR1 MNHEY, CDR2 SVGEGT. CDR3 amino acids: CASSYPSGGAGDTQYF.

The chain uses TRBV12-3 or TRBV12-4 and TRBJ2-5; TCRdb's D gene call, TRBD1, goes unchecked for lack of DNA. This CDR3 is built from 12 residues. This chain's CDR3 is CASSSGGETQYF.

The rearrangement joins TRBV2 to TRBJ2-7; no DNA is available, so the TRBD2 call from TCRdb remains unchecked. This CDR3 contains 14 residues. CDR1 is SNHLY, CDR2 FYNNEI, per germline. The CDR3 protein is CASSVQAGTYEQYF.

The J gene is TRBJ2-7, the V gene TRBV4-3; the TCRdb call, TRBD1, lacks DNA for checking. This CDR3 spans 14 amino acids. Germline V gene lookup returns CDR1 LGHNA and CDR2 YSLEER. CDR3 in amino acids: CASSQSDSYYEQYF.